These T cell receptor beta chains were read from a single sample in a study of T cell responses to AZD1222 COVID-19 vaccine. Assay used: immunoSEQ multiplex PCR; TCRdb lists only in-frame clones, some missing. This sample carries hundreds of thousands of clones, 90% to 95% of them seen once, and the ten largest clones take 0.5% to 0.65%. The material sequenced was peripheral blood, taken 28 days after the second AZD1222 dose. The receptors derive from an adult who received the AZD1222 COVID-19 vaccine. Both conserved end residues are part of each CDR3. Each record gives: V gene, D gene, clone size, J gene, CDR3 DNA, CDR3 protein. The D gene is left open where the match is weak. Some rows have no size entry. The others give once, few or many, or a class for an expanded clone.

>TRBV11-2|-|-|TRBJ2-3
TGTGCCAGCCTCCAGGGTTCCCCGCCGGATACGCAGTATTTT
CASLQGSPPDTQYF
>TRBV19|-|-|TRBJ1-3
TGTGCCAGTAGTCCCGCATCCCCAAGTAGGGGAAACACCATATATTTT
CASSPASPSRGNTIYF
>TRBV7-2|-|-|TRBJ1-1
TGTGCCAGCAGAAGATCAGGGGAAGGGCCTGAAGCTTTCTTT
CASRRSGEGPEAFF
>TRBV15|TRBD2|-|TRBJ2-1
TGTGCCACCAGCAAGGGACTAGCCCCCCATGAGCAGTTCTTC
CATSKGLAPHEQFF
>TRBV4-2|-|-|TRBJ1-3
TGTGCCAGCAGCCGCAGCGACTCCTCTGGAAACACCATATATTTT
CASSRSDSSGNTIYF
>TRBV5-1|TRBD1|-|TRBJ2-7
TGCGCCACCTCCCCAGGGGGCTCTATCTCCTACGAGCAGTACTTC
CATSPGGSISYEQYF
>TRBV6-1|-|-|TRBJ2-7
TGTGCCAGCAGTGAGATTACAGGAACCTACGAGCAGTACTTC
CASSEITGTYEQYF
>TRBV19|-|-|TRBJ1-1
TGTGCCAGTAGTCCTCACCCGGGAGGCAAGAACACTGAAGCTTTCTTT
CASSPHPGGKNTEAFF
>TRBV4-1|-|-|TRBJ2-1
TGCGCCAGCAGCCAAGATAGCAGTAACCCCTACAATGAGCAGTTCTTC
CASSQDSSNPYNEQFF
>TRBV19|-|-|TRBJ1-5
TGTGCCACCCGGGGGGGCGGTCAGCCCCAGCATTTT
CATRGGGQPQHF
>TRBV15|-|-|TRBJ2-5
TGTGCCACCAGCAGAGATAAAGGGTATAAAGAGACCCAGTACTTC
CATSRDKGYKETQYF
>TRBV14|-|once|TRBJ2-3
TGTGCCAGCAGCCAAGATGGGAGGAAAGGTTCGCAGTATTTT
CASSQDGRKGSQYF
>TRBV28|-|-|TRBJ2-2
TGTGCCAGCAGTTTTAATAAGGGGCAGGACACCGGGGAGCTGTTTTTT
CASSFNKGQDTGELFF
>TRBV6-5|-|-|TRBJ2-7
TGTGCCAGCAGCCTATCCCAGAGGCGCGAGCAGTACTTC
CASSLSQRREQYF
>TRBV19|TRBD2|few|TRBJ2-1
TGTGCCAGTATGGGGACAGGGGGGACTAGCGGGACTACAAATGAGCAGTTCTTC
CASMGTGGTSGTTNEQFF
>TRBV2|-|-|TRBJ2-7
TGTGCCAGCTGGGAGGGGGGAGTTCGCTCGGAGCAGTACTTC
CASWEGGVRSEQYF
>TRBV6-5|TRBD1|once|TRBJ2-7
TGTGCCAGCAGTCGCGACAGGGGTTTCTCCTACGAGCAGTACTTC
CASSRDRGFSYEQYF
>TRBV19|-|once|TRBJ2-4
TGTGCCACCGGGGCTAGTCGCCAAAACATTCAGTACTTC
CATGASRQNIQYF
>TRBV27|-|-|TRBJ2-7
TGTGCCAGCAGTTTCTCAGCAATAGCGGCATCCTACGAGCAGTACTTC
CASSFSAIAASYEQYF
>TRBV7-3|TRBD2|-|TRBJ2-1
TGTGCCAGCAGCGGGGGACTAGCGAGTGAGCAGTTCTTC
CASSGGLASEQFF
>TRBV18|TRBD2|-|TRBJ2-3
TGTGCCAGCTCACCACGGGCGGGGGGTAGCACAGATACGCAGTATTTT
CASSPRAGGSTDTQYF
>TRBV5-1|TRBD2|-|TRBJ2-7
TGCGCCAGCAGCTTGTTGGCTAGCGGGGGAGGCGAGCAGTACTTC
CASSLLASGGGEQYF